This T cell receptor (beta chain) comes out of a study of T cells in Graves' hyperthyroidism and ophthalmopathy (dated by TCRdb to the late 2010s). For context, the study as a whole: Peripheral blood was sampled at the time of initial diagnosis, prior to any treatment. A discovery cohort of 95 to 100 patients, roughly 43 with Graves' ophthalmopathy and over 55 with stable Graves' hyperthyroidism, was used to find distinguishing TCR V-J signatures. Whether ophthalmopathy could be predicted prospectively was tested in an independent validation cohort made up of roughly 20 hyperthyroidism patients plus 17 patients who later progressed to ophthalmopathy. The 95 to 100 discovery patients were divided at random into training and test sets in a 7:3 ratio. In addition, the study compared T-cell repertoires in thyroid tissue and in blood from five to seven Graves' hyperthyroidism patients. After blood sampling, hyperthyroidism patients were treated with methimazole at a starting dose of 30 mg daily, and ophthalmopathy patients were treated with high-dose intravenous methylprednisolone. The paper describes TCR Vbeta CDR3 sequencing of 135 peripheral blood samples, made up of approximately 40 ophthalmopathy patients, roughly 72 hyperthyroidism patients and 17 progressor patients. The paper's findings and limits, for the study overall: Ophthalmopathy was separated from stable hyperthyroidism by a 13 V-J signature model, with just over 85% sensitivity and about 84% specificity obtained in cross-validation and 80%/75% obtained in testing. In validation, progression to ophthalmopathy was predicted by the model with 55% to 71% sensitivity and around 75% specificity, a median of around 6.5 months before onset. No statistical method was used to fix the sample size in advance, and group allocation was not hidden from the investigators. Most expanded thyroid clonotypes (frequency above 0.001) were also found in blood, which suggests that blood repertoires may mirror thyroid immune responses.

From cysteine to phenylalanine, the CDR3 is 15 amino acids long. The CDR3 DNA has 45 bases and is translated from base 1. V was cut back by 4 bases and J by 5 bases, leaving a gap of 16 bases between them. Via the germline V gene, CDR1 is SGHRS and CDR2 YFSETQ. Graves' hyperthyroidism was defined as stable when no progression to ophthalmopathy occurred over 18 months of follow-up. Hyperthyroidism patients were aged 18 to 65 years and newly diagnosed, with disease duration of less than 2 months. The study excluded patients with uncontrolled infections, other autoimmune diseases, pregnancy or lactation. Diagnoses were established on the basis of clinical symptoms, serum thyroxine and TRAb, thyroid ultrasound, and orbital computed tomography. PBMCs were isolated from about 10 ml of fresh peripheral blood by Ficoll-Paque density gradient centrifugation. Total RNA was extracted with Trizol reagent, and quality was checked on an Agilent 2100 Bioanalyzer.

The sample holds a few counts of this clonotype. Its antigen specificity is not known. No much larger clone exists at a distance of one base, and base qualities are not known. TCR beta CDR3 regions were amplified from RNA transcripts. A first-round RT-PCR of the TCR CDR3 used the HTBI primer set with the Qiagen OneStep RT-PCR kit. Libraries were constructed in a second round of multiplex PCR, after which size selection and purification were performed. Sequencing of the libraries was done on an Illumina HiSeq2000 using paired-end 100 bp reads. The study's own analysis went as follows. SOAPnuke was used to process the raw data, throwing out any read that contained adapters or uncalled bases, had a mean Phred below 15, or lacked an exact constant-primer or identifier match. COPE v1.2.5 was used to merge high-quality paired reads, and clonotypes were defined as unique nucleotide sequences. MiTCR v1.1 was used to align the clonotypes against IMGT TRBV, TRBD and TRBJ reference segments. Only V-J combinations with frequency above 0.0001, covering 99% to 99.2% of repertoires, were analysed. A TCS score was defined as the ratio between F50 (clonal expansion) and ExV (chaos), using BLOSUM62-based TCRdist between CDR3 peptides within each V-J. Welch's t-statistics and random forest reduced some 510 V-J features to fewer than 15, which were used in a naive Bayes classifier (R e1071). The public reads were reanalyzed by TCRdb: fastp trimming at Q25, MiXCR alignment, in-frame beta chains only. A single entry per CDR3 protein holds the most common genes and DNA from its merged rows. The V and J calls and clone size come from TCRdb's table, not from the authors' own analysis. This sample gives 600,000 to 650,000 distinct CDR3 sequences in total; around 15% of them show up just once. Of the sample, around 3.9% is held by the ten largest clones.

The receptor chain draws on TRBV5-1 and TRBJ2-1; the D gene lacks a confident call. This TCR came from a woman aged 25 to 45 with Graves' hyperthyroidism. The material sequenced was blood. The DNA sequence is as follows: TGCGCCAGCAGCCCGTGGCCGAATGGGAACAATGAGCAGTTCTTC. Protein translation: CASSPWPNGNNEQFF.